This T cell receptor beta chain was captured in a study of CXCR3-negative and CXCR3-positive naive CD8 T cells. Study-level points and caveats: The study found more hydrophobic TRB CDR3s in CXCR3-positive naive cells than in CXCR3-negative naive cells. Between one naive subset and the other, surface CD5 was comparable, and TCR strength was inferred from TRB CDR3 properties.

CDR3 length: 15 amino acids. CDR1 is DFQATT and CDR2 is SNEGSKA in the germline V gene (reference sequence). Each TRB cDNA library was prepared by 5' RACE (with UMI labels). One entry per CDR3 protein, without DNA, is what TCRdb gives after re-calling the 5' RACE reads. The sample totals over 5,500 distinct CDR3 sequences. Naive CD8+ T cells had a CD45RO-CCR7+CD27+CD95- phenotype. This clonotype ranks as medium-sized in terms of frequency. Its antigen is as yet unknown. The receptor was isolated from a human donor in good health. Some clones in this sample may be carry-over from other donors' samples. This chain connects TRBV20-1 to TRBJ1-2. Specimen: naive CXCR3- CD8+ T cells from blood. Subset here: CD45RO-CCR7+CD27+CD95- naive CD8+ T cells lacking CXCR3 (TNR3-). The CDR3 reads CSARVLSEADYGYTF.